This T cell receptor (beta chain) stems from a study of shared clonotypes between healthy human individuals. Healthy adults negative for HIV, lacking recent acute infections or vaccinations, served as donors. Only in-frame clones appear in the TCRdb table, and some are missing; sequencing was by immunoSEQ multiplex PCR. The profile shows fewer than 2.5 million clones, over 85% of them singletons. Comments on this clone: What it recognizes is unknown.

Germline loops: CDR1 GTSNPN, CDR2 SVGIG (reference sequence). This CDR3 comprises 13 residues. The V and J ends lost 4 bases and 4 bases respectively, with 11 bases between them. Study results and limitations: Lower generation probabilities were found for non-shared clonotypes than for those shared by all four donors.

The sequencing input was naive CD4+ T cells from PBMCs. Subset noted: CD45RA+ positively selected. The chain has TRBV30 and TRBJ2-1; D call uncertain. The clonotype comes from a man between 18 and 29 years old in good health. Some clones in this sample may be carry-over from other donors' samples. CDR3 in DNA: TGTGCCTGGACCCAAGACCGATACAATGAGCAGTTCTTC. Translated: CAWTQDRYNEQFF.